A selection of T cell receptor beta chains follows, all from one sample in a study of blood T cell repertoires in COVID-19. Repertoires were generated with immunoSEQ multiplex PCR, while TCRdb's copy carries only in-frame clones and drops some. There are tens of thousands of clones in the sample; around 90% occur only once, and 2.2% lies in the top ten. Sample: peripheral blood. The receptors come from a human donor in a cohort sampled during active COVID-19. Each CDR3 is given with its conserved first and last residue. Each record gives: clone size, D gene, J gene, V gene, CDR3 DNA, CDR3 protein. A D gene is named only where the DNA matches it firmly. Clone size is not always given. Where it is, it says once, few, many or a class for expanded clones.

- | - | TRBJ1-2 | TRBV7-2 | TGTGCCAGCAGCTTACAGGCGTCCAGGCTTTATGGCTACACCTTC | CASSLQASRLYGYTF
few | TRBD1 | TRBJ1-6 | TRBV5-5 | TGTGCCAGCAGCCCTCGACAGGGACGATCACCCCTCCACTTT | CASSPRQGRSPLHF
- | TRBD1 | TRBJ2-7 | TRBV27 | TGTGCCAGCAGTCCGCGTGTCGGGACAGGGCCCTACGAGCAGTACTTC | CASSPRVGTGPYEQYF
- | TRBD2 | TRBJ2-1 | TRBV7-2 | TGTGCCAGCCGGGGGGGGGTCACCTACAATGAGCAGTTCTTC | CASRGGVTYNEQFF
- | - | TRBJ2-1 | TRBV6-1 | TGTGCCAGCAGTGAACGGGGCGGGGATAACAATGAGCAGTTCTTC | CASSERGGDNNEQFF
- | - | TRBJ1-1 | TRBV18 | TGTGCCAGCTCACCAACTGGGCCAGCAGAAGCTTTCTTT | CASSPTGPAEAFF
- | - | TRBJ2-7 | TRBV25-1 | TGTGCCAGCAGTACGGGACTGAGCTCCTACGAGCAGTACTTC | CASSTGLSSYEQYF
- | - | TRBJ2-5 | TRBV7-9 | TGTGCCAGCAGCCCCGGGATAGCGGAGTCTCAAGAGACCCAGTACTTC | CASSPGIAESQETQYF
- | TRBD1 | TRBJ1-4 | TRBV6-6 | TGTGCCAGCAGCTTTGATGTGGTCCAAGGAAGGAGGACCGGACAGGACCAAAGGGAAAAACTGTTTTTT | CASSFDVVQGRRTGQDQREKLFF
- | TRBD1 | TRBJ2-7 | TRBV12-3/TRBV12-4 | TGTGCCAGCAGTTTACTCACAGGGGGCGAGCAGTACTTC | CASSLLTGGEQYF
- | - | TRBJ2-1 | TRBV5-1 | TGCGCCAGCAGCTTGGAGGGACTTTCCTACAATGAGCAGTTCTTC | CASSLEGLSYNEQFF
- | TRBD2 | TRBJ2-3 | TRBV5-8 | TGTGCCAGCAGCAGATTAGCGGGGCCCACAGATACGCAGTATTTT | CASSRLAGPTDTQYF
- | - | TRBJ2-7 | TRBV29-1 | TGCAGCGTTGCGGCTAGCGAGGGCTACGAGCAGTACTTC | CSVAASEGYEQYF
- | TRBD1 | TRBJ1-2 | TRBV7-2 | TGTGCCAGCAGCTTAGGTCAGGGGGTTGGCTATGGCTACACCTTC | CASSLGQGVGYGYTF
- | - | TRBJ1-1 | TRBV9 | TGTGCCAGCAGCGCCAGTGGCGGGCGGATTAATGAAGCTTTCTTT | CASSASGGRINEAFF
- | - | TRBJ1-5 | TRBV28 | TGTGCCAGCTTTTTTGCAGGGTTGGATCAGCCCCAGCATTTT | CASFFAGLDQPQHF
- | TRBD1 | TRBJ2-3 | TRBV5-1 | TGCGCCAGCAGTTCGGGACAGCCTAGCACAGATACGCAGTATTTT | CASSSGQPSTDTQYF
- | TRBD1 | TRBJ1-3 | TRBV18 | TGTGCCAGCTCACCGCAGACAGGGAAGGTCTCTGGAAACACCATATATTTT | CASSPQTGKVSGNTIYF
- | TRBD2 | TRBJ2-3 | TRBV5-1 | TGCGCCAGCAGCTTGAAGACTAGCGGGGGGGTGAATACGCAGTATTTT | CASSLKTSGGVNTQYF
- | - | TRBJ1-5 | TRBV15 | TGTGCCACCAGCAGAGATGCAGAAGGAGGGCTGAGGCCCCAGCATTTT | CATSRDAEGGLRPQHF
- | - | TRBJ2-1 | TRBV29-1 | TGCAGCGTTGGACTAGGCGAAACTGAGCAGTTCTTC | CSVGLGETEQFF